The rows below give T cell receptor beta chains drawn from one sample of a study of T cells after posttransplantation cyclophosphamide. Data came from immunoSEQ multiplex PCR; TCRdb stores just in-frame clones and leaves some out. The table has some 34,000 clones, around 80% seen once. This specimen was CD4+ T cells sorted from blood, taken approximately 2,000 days after a stem cell transplant with posttransplant cyclophosphamide. The receptors were gathered from a female patient in her 40s who received an allogeneic stem cell transplant from a related donor, was CMV-positive, and had no GVHD. Part of the T cells may come from the graft donor. CDR3s include the opening cysteine and the closing phenylalanine or tryptophan. The D gene is left open where the match is weak. Clone size is given for some rows only: seen once, a few or many times, or a class if the clone is expanded.

j_gene	v_gene	abundance	d_gene	CDR3aa	CDR3nt
TRBJ1-1	TRBV5-1	few	-	CASSPGRQAENTEAFF	TGCGCCAGCAGCCCGGGTCGACAGGCTGAGAACACTGAAGCTTTCTTT
TRBJ1-5	TRBV6-1	-	-	CASSEAGASNQPQHF	TGTGCCAGCAGTGAAGCGGGGGCTTCCAATCAGCCCCAGCATTTT
TRBJ1-2	TRBV6-6	medium-sized	TRBD1	CASSDRGLYGYTF	TGTGCCAGCAGTGACAGGGGGTTATATGGCTACACCTTC
TRBJ2-1	TRBV7-2	-	TRBD2	CASSKTSGVINEQFF	TGTGCCAGCAGCAAGACTAGCGGGGTTATCAATGAGCAGTTCTTC
TRBJ2-7	TRBV7-9	-	-	CASSSGVVYEQYF	TGTGCCAGCAGCTCAGGGGTCGTATACGAGCAGTACTTC
TRBJ1-6	TRBV27	few	TRBD1	CASSWSTGQAYNSPLHF	TGTGCCAGCAGTTGGTCTACTGGACAGGCCTATAATTCACCCCTCCACTTT
TRBJ2-5	TRBV6-1	-	TRBD2	CASSERGVQEETQYF	TGTGCCAGCAGTGAACGGGGGGTTCAAGAAGAGACCCAGTACTTC
TRBJ2-7	TRBV27	-	TRBD1	CASSPQGTGSYEQYF	TGTGCCAGCAGTCCGCAGGGGACAGGGTCCTACGAGCAGTACTTC
TRBJ1-2	TRBV14	-	-	CASSQVRVEDTNYGYTF	TGTGCCAGCAGCCAAGTACGCGTTGAGGACACTAACTATGGCTACACCTTC
TRBJ1-2	TRBV12-5	once	-	CASGLVGGPGASGYTF	TGTGCTAGTGGTTTGGTAGGAGGTCCAGGGGCCAGCGGCTACACCTTC
TRBJ1-1	TRBV6-1	-	-	CASSDLAGEAFF	TGTGCCAGCAGTGATTTGGCAGGCGAAGCTTTCTTT
TRBJ2-2	TRBV27	-	TRBD2	CASSRTSGYTGELFF	TGTGCCAGTTCTCGGACTAGCGGTTACACCGGGGAGCTGTTTTTT
TRBJ2-2	TRBV28	once	-	CASIPRDWTGELFF	TGTGCCAGCATCCCGCGGGACTGGACCGGGGAGCTGTTTTTT
TRBJ2-7	TRBV5-5	-	TRBD1	CASRRSTGADEQYF	TGTGCCAGCAGACGGTCGACAGGGGCCGACGAGCAGTACTTC
TRBJ2-5	TRBV10-3	-	TRBD1	CAIRSGTGEETQYF	TGTGCCATCCGGAGTGGGACAGGGGAAGAGACCCAGTACTTC
TRBJ1-2	TRBV5-4	-	TRBD1	CASNQGAGYGYTF	TGTGCCAGCAACCAGGGGGCAGGGTATGGCTACACCTTC
TRBJ1-4	TRBV7-9	-	-	CASSLSATNEKLFF	TGTGCCAGCAGCTTATCTGCAACTAATGAAAAACTGTTTTTT
TRBJ2-3	TRBV5-4	-	-	CASSRGADTQYF	TGTGCCAGCAGCCGGGGGGCGGATACGCAGTATTTT
TRBJ1-6	TRBV6-6	-	TRBD1	CASSYPGQDNSPLHF	TGTGCCAGCAGTTACCCGGGACAGGATAATTCACCCCTCCACTTT
TRBJ1-6	TRBV6-1	large	-	CSSRQGGNSPLHF	TGCTCATCGCGGCAGGGCGGTAATTCACCCCTCCACTTT
TRBJ1-2	TRBV9	-	-	CASSSRDGYTF	TGTGCCAGCTCGAGTCGAGATGGCTACACCTTC
TRBJ1-6	TRBV7-2	-	TRBD1	CASSLRAGGSSPLHF	TGTGCCAGCAGCTTACGGGCAGGGGGCAGTTCACCCCTCCACTTT
TRBJ2-6	TRBV9	-	-	CASSVAPPLSGANVLTF	TGTGCCAGCAGCGTAGCTCCCCCTCTCTCTGGGGCCAACGTCCTGACTTTC
TRBJ2-2	TRBV7-2	-	-	CASSSTRTSAFTGELFF	TGTGCCAGCAGCTCCACCCGAACTAGTGCTTTCACCGGGGAGCTGTTTTTT
TRBJ1-5	TRBV10-1	-	TRBD1	CASRSGGGQPQHF	TGCGCCAGCAGGTCAGGGGGCGGTCAGCCCCAGCATTTT
TRBJ2-6	TRBV19	once	-	CASSSVGGSTGANVLTF	TGTGCCAGTAGTAGCGTTGGAGGCTCGACTGGGGCCAACGTCCTGACTTTC